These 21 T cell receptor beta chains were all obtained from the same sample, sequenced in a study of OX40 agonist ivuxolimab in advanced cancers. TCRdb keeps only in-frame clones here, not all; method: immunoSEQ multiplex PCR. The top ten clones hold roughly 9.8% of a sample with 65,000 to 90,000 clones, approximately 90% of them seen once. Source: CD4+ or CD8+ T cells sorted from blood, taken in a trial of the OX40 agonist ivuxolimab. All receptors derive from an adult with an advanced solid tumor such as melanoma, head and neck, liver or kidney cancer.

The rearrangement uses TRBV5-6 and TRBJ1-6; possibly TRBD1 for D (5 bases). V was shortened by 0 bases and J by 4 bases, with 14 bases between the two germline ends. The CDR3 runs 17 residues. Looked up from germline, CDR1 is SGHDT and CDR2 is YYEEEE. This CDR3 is CASSLVGDSLYNSPLHF. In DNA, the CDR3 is TGTGCCAGCAGCTTGGTTGGGGACTCACTTTATAATTCACCCCTCCACTTT.

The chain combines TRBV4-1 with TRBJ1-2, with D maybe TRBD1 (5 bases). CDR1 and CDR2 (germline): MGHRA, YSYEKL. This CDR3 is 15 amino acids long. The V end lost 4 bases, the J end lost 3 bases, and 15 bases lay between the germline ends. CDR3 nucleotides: TGCGCCAGCAGCCCATATACCGGGACCCACTATGGCTACACCTTC. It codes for CASSPYTGTHYGYTF.

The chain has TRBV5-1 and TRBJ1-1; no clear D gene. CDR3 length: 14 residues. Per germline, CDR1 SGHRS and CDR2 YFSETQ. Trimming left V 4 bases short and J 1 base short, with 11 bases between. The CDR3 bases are TGCGCCAGCAGCCCCCGGGCCCAGAACACTGAAGCTTTCTTT. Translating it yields CASSPRAQNTEAFF. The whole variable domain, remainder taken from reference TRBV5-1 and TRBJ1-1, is KAGVTQTPRYLIKTRGQQVTLSCSPISGHRSVSWYQQTPGQGLQFLFEYFSETQRNKGNFPGRFSGRQFSNSRSEMNVSTLELGDSALYLCASSPRAQNTEAFFGQGTRLTVV.

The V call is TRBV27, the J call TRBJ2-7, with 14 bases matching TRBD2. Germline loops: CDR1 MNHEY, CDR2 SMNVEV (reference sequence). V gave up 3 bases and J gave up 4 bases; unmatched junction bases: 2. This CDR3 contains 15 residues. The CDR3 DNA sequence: TGTGCCAGCAGTTTTAGACTAGCGGGAGGGTACGAGCAGTACTTC. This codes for CASSFRLAGGYEQYF.

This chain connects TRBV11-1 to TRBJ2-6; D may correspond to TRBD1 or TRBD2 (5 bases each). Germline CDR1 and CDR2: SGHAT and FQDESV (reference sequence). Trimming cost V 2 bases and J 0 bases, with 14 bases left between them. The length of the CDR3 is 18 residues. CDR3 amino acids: CASSLFRGAISGANVLTF. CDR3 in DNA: TGTGCCAGCAGCTTATTCCGAGGGGCTATCTCTGGGGCCAACGTCCTGACTTTC.

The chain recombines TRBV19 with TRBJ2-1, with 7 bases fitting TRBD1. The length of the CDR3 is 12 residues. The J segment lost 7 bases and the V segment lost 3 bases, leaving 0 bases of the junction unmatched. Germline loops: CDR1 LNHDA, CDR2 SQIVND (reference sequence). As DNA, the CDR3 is TGTGCCAGTAGTATGGACAGGAATGAGCAGTTCTTC. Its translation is CASSMDRNEQFF.

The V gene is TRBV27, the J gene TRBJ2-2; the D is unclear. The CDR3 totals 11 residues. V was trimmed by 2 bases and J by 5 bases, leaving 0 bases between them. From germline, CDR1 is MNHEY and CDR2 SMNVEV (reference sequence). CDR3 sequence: CASSLTGELFF. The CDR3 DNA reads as TGTGCCAGCAGTTTAACCGGGGAGCTGTTTTTT.

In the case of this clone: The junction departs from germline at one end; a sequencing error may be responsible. CDR3 sequence reads: CIGRGIYGYTF. Written as DNA, the CDR3 is TGCATAGGAAGGGGGATCTATGGCTACACCTTC. This chain connects TRBV7-8 to TRBJ1-2; possibly TRBD1 for D (6 bases). There are 11 residues in the CDR3. CDR1 is SGHVS, CDR2 FQNEAQ, per germline.

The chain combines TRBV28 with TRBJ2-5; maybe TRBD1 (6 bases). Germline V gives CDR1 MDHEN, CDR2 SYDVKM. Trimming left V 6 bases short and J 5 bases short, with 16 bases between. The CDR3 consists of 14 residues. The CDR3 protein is CASSPRGGWETQYF. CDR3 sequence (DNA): TGTGCCAGCAGCCCCAGGGGCGGGTGGGAGACCCAGTACTTC.

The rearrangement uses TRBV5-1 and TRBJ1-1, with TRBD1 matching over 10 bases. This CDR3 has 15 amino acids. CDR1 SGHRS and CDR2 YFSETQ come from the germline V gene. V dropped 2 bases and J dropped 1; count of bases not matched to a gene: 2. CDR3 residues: CASSFDRGRNTEAFF. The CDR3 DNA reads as TGCGCCAGCAGCTTTGACAGGGGGCGGAACACTGAAGCTTTCTTT.

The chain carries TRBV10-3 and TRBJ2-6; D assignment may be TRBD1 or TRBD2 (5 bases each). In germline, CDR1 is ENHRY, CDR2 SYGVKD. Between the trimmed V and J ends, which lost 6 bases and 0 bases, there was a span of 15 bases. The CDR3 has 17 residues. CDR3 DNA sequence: TGTGCCATCAGCATCAGGGACCAAAGCTCTGGGGCCAACGTCCTGACTTTC. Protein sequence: CAISIRDQSSGANVLTF.

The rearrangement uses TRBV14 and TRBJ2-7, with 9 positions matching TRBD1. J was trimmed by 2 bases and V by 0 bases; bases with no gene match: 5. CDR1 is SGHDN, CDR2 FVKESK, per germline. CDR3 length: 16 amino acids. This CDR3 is CASSQDVRTGAYEQYF. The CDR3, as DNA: TGTGCCAGCAGCCAAGATGTCCGGACAGGGGCCTACGAGCAGTACTTC.

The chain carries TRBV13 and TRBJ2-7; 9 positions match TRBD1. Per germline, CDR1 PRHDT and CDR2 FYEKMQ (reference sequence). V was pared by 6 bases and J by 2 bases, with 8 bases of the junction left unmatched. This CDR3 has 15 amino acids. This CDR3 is CASSESGQGAYEQYF. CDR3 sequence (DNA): TGTGCCAGCAGTGAATCGGGACAGGGTGCCTACGAGCAGTACTTC.

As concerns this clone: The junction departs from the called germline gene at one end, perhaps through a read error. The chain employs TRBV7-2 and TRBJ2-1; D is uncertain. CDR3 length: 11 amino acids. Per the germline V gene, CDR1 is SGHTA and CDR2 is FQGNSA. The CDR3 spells CASSFLTVWVF. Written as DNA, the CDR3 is TGTGCCAGCAGCTTTTTAACAGTCTGGGTCTTC.

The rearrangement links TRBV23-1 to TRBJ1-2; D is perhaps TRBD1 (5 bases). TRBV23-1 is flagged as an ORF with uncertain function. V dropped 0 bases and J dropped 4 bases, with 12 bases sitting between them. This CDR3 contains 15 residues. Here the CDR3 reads CASSQSFDSPYGYTF. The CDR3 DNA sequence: TGCGCCAGCAGTCAATCCTTTGACAGTCCCTATGGCTACACCTTC.

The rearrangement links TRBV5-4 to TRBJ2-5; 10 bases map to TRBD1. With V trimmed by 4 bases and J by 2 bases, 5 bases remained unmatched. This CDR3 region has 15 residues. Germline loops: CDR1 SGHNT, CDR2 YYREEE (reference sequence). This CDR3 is CASSPRTGGQETQYF. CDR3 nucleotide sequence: TGTGCCAGCAGCCCAAGGACAGGGGGGCAAGAGACCCAGTACTTC. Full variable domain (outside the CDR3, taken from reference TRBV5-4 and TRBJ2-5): ETGVTQSPTHLIKTRGQQVTLRCSSQSGHNTVSWYQQALGQGPQFIFQYYREEENGRGNFPPRFSGLQFPNYSSELNVNALELDDSALYLCASSPRTGGQETQYFGPGTRLLVL.

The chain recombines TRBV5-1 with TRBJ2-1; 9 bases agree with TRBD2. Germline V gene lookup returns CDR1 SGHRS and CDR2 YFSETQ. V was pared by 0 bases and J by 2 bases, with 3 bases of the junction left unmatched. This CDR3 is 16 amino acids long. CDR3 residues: CASSLEGGRAYNEQFF. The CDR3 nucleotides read TGCGCCAGCAGCTTGGAGGGCGGGAGGGCCTACAATGAGCAGTTCTTC.

The CDR3 coding sequence is TGTGCCTGTTTTAGCTCGGGACCGGGGGTAGATACGCAGTATTTT. Translated: CACFSSGPGVDTQYF. The rearrangement links TRBV30 to TRBJ2-3; D is perhaps TRBD2 (6 bases). Germline lookup yields CDR1 GTSNPN and CDR2 SVGIG (reference sequence). The CDR3 is 15 residues long. Between the trimmed V and J ends, which lost 6 bases and 5 bases, there was a span of 21 bases.

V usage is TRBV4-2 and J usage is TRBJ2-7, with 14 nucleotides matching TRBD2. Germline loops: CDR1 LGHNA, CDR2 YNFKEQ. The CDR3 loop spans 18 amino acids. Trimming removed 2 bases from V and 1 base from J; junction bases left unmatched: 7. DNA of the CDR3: TGTGCCAGCAGCCAAATTGGGACTAGCGGGGGATTTTCCTACGAGCAGTACTTC. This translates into CASSQIGTSGGFSYEQYF.

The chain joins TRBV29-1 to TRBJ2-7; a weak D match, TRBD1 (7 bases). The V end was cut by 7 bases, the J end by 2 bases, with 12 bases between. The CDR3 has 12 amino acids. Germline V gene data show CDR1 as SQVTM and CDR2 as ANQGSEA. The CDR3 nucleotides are TGCAGCGGCGGGACAGTGGCCTACGAGCAGTACTTC. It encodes CSGGTVAYEQYF.

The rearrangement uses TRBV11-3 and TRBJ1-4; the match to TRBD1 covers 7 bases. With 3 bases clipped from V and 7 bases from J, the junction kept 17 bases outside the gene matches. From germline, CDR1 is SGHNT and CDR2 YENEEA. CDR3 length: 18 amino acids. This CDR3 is CASSFIPSPTQGVEKLFF. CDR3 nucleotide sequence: TGTGCCAGCAGCTTTATCCCCTCCCCTACGCAGGGGGTTGAAAAACTGTTTTTT.